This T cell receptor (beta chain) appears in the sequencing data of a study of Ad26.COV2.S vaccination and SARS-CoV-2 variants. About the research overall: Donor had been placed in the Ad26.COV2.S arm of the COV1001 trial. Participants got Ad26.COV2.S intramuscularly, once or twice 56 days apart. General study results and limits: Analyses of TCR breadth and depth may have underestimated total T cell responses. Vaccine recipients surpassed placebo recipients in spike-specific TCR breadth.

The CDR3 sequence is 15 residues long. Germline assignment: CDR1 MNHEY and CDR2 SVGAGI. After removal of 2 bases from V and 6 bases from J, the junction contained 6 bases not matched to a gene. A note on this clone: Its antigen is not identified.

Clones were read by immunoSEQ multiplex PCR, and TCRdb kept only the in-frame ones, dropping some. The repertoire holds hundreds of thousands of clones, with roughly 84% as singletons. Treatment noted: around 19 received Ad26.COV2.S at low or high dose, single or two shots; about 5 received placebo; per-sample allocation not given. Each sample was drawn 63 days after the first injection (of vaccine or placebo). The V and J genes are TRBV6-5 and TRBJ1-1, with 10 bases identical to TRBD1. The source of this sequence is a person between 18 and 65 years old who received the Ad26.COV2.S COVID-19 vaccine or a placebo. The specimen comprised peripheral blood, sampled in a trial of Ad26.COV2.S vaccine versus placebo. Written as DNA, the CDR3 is TGTGCCAGCAGTTACCCGACAGGGGGCTTGGCTGAAGCTTTCTTT. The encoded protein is CASSYPTGGLAEAFF.